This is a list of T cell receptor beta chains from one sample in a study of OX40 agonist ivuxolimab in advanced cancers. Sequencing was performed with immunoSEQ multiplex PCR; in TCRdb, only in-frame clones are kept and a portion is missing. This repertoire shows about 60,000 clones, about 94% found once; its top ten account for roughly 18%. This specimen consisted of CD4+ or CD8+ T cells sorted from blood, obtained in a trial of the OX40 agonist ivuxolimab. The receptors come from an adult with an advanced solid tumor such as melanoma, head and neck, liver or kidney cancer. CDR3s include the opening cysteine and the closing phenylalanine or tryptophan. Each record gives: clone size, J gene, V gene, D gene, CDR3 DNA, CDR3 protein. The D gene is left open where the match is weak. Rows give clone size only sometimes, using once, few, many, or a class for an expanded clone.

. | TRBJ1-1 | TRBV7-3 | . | TGTGCCAGCAGCTTAGGGGCCGGTTTGCTAAACACTGAAGCTTTCTTT | CASSLGAGLLNTEAFF
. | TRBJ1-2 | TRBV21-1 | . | TGTGCCAGCAGCAAAGTCACGGGCTCCCACGGCTATGGCTACACCTTC | CASSKVTGSHGYGYTF
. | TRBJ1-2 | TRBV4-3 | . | TGCGCCAGCAGCCAAGAAAACAGGGAGGGCTACACCTTC | CASSQENREGYTF
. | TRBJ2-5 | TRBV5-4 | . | TGTGCCAGCACAGGGGGAGGCGAGGGAGGAAAAGAGACCCAGTACTTC | CASTGGGEGGKETQYF
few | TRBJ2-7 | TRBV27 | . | TGTGCCAGCAGCCTAAATCCGACCTACGAGCAGTACTTC | CASSLNPTYEQYF
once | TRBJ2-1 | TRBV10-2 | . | TGCGCCAGCAGTGAGGGTAGCGATGAGCAGTTCTTC | CASSEGSDEQFF
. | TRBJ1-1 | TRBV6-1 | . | TGTGCCAGCAGTGAAGGTCGAGGGTTGAACACTGAAGCTTTCTTT | CASSEGRGLNTEAFF
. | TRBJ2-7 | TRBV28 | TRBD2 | TGTGCCAGCAGTTTGGGACTAGCGGGAGGGCCGCGTGAGCAGTACTTC | CASSLGLAGGPREQYF
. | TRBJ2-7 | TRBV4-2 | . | TGTGCCAGCAGCCATGCCGTACCCGATTTAGCGGACTCCTACGAGCAGTACTTC | CASSHAVPDLADSYEQYF
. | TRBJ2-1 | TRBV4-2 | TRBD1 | TGTGCCAGCAGCCTACGACAGGGTACTGGCAATGAGCAGTTCTTC | CASSLRQGTGNEQFF
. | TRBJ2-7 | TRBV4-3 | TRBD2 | TGCGCCAGCAGCCAAGGCTTCGATAGCGGGATCTACGAGCAGTACTTC | CASSQGFDSGIYEQYF
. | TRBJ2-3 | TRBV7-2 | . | TGTGCCAGCAGCCCCGTCGGCGGGAACACAGATACGCAGTATTTT | CASSPVGGNTDTQYF
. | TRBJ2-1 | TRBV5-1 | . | TGCGCCAGCAGCTCCAGGGGTTGGGGTGAGCAGTTCTTC | CASSSRGWGEQFF
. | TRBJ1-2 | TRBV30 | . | TGTGCCTGGAACCCGGCGATTAACTATGGCTACACCTTC | CAWNPAINYGYTF
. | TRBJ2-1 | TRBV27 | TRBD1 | TGTGCCAGCAGCACCGGGACAGGGGTGTACAATGAGCAGTTCTTC | CASSTGTGVYNEQFF
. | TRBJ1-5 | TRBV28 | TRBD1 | TGTGCCAGCTCGCTTTCCCGGGACAGGATCGATAGCAATCAGCCCCAGCATTTT | CASSLSRDRIDSNQPQHF
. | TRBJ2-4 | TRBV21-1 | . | TGTGCCAGCAGCAAAGAGGAGCGGGAGGGTGACATTCAGTACTTC | CASSKEEREGDIQYF
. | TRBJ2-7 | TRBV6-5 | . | TGTGCCAGCAGTTATCAGGGTTCCTACGAGCAGTACTTC | CASSYQGSYEQYF
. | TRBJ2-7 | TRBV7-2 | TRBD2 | TGTGCCAGCAGCTTATTGACTAGCGGGAGCTACGAGCAGTACTTC | CASSLLTSGSYEQYF
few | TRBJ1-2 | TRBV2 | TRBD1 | TGTGCCAGCAGTGAAATGGGACAGGACTATGGCTACACCTTC | CASSEMGQDYGYTF
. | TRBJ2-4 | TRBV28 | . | TGTGCCAGCAGTTCCCCCGGTCTCATTCAGTACTTC | CASSSPGLIQYF
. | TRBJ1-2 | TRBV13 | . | TGTGCCAGCAGCTTATCACGGCCGTTATATGGCTACACCTTC | CASSLSRPLYGYTF
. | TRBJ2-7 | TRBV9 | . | TGTGCCAGCAGCGTAGATACAGGGTACGAGCAGTACTTC | CASSVDTGYEQYF
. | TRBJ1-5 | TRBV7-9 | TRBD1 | TGTGCCAGCAGCCCAACAGGGGGCAATACGCCCCAGCATTTT | CASSPTGGNTPQHF
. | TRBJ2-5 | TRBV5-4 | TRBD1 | TGTGCCAGCAGCTCTCCTACAGGGGGCTTGGAGACCCAGTACTTC | CASSSPTGGLETQYF
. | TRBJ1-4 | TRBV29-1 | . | TGCAGCGTTGAAGGCGGGGGGGGACTTAATGAAAAACTGTTTTTT | CSVEGGGGLNEKLFF
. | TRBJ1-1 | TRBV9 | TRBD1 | TGTGCCAGCAGCGTATCCGTCGACAGGGGGCGAACTGAAGCTTTCTTT | CASSVSVDRGRTEAFF
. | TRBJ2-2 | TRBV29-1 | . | TGCAGCGCCGGTAAAGAGAATACCGGGGAGCTGTTTTTT | CSAGKENTGELFF
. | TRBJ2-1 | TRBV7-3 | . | TGTGCCAGCAGCTTATACGGGAATCTCTTGGGTGAGCAGTTCTTC | CASSLYGNLLGEQFF
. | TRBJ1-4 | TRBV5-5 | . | TGTGCCTCCAGAGCGAGGGGGGATGAAAAACTGTTTTTT | CASRARGDEKLFF
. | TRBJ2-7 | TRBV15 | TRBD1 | TGTGCCACCAGCAGAGGACACAGGGGGCAGGGCGAGCAGTACTTC | CATSRGHRGQGEQYF
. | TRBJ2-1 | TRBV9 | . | TGTGCCAGCAGCGAAGGAGGGCCCATCAATGAGCAGTTCTTC | CASSEGGPINEQFF
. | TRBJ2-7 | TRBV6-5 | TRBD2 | TGTGCCAGCAGTTACATATCTAGCGGGTGGGACGAGCAGTACTTC | CASSYISSGWDEQYF
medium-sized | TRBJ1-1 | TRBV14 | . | TGTGCCAGCAGCCAAGCGGGGCGCCGATTGAACACTGAAGCTTTCTTT | CASSQAGRRLNTEAFF
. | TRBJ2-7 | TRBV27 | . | TGTGCCAGCAGCCTTACAGGCTCCAGCGAGCAGTACTTC | CASSLTGSSEQYF
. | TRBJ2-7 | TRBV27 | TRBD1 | TGTGCCAGCAGTTGGGGGACAGGGTACGAGCAGTACTTC | CASSWGTGYEQYF
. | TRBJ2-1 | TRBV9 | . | TGTGCCAGCAGCGCACGGGACTCGGTAGGGATTTATGAGCAGTTCTTC | CASSARDSVGIYEQFF
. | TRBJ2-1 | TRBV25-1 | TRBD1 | TGTGCCAGCAGTTTGACAGGGCCAGGCTCCTACAATGAGCAGTTCTTC | CASSLTGPGSYNEQFF
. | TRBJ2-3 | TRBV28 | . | TGTGCCAGCCTTCTGACGAGTTCTAGCACAGATACGCAGTATTTT | CASLLTSSSTDTQYF
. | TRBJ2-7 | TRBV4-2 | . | TGTGCCAGCAGCCAAGACGTAGACTCGCTATGGGAGCAGTACTTC | CASSQDVDSLWEQYF
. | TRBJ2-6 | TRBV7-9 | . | TGTGCCAGCAGCGGCGGGTTTGGCAGTTACAACGTCCTGACTTTC | CASSGGFGSYNVLTF
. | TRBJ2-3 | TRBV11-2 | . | TGTGCCAGCAGCCCGAACCCGACAGATACGCAGTATTTT | CASSPNPTDTQYF
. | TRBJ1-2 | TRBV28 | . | TGTGCCAGCAGTTTGAGGATCCCAGGGGTGGAAGGCTACACCTTC | CASSLRIPGVEGYTF
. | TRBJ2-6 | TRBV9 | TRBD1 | TGTGCCAGCAGCCAGGGGGCTTGGTCTGGGGCCAACGTCCTGACTTTC | CASSQGAWSGANVLTF
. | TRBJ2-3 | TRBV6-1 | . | TGTGCCAGCAGTGGAGGGACGCCGGAATATACGCAGTATTTT | CASSGGTPEYTQYF
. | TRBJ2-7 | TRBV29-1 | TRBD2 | TGCAGCGTTGAGGGACTAGCGGGACGGGGCGAGCAGTACTTC | CSVEGLAGRGEQYF
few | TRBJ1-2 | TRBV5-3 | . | TGTGCCAGAAGCTTGGTGTCAGGGGCCTTTTATGGCTACACCTTC | CARSLVSGAFYGYTF
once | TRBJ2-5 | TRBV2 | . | TGTGCCAGCGGGGGCTGGGGGCGAGAGACCCAGTACTTC | CASGGWGRETQYF
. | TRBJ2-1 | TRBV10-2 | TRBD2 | TGCGCCAGCAGTGAGTTGGGGTCTAGCGGGAGGCCTTACAATGAGCAGTTCTTC | CASSELGSSGRPYNEQFF
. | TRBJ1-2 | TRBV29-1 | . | TGCAGCGTTAAGACAGTCTATGGCTACACCTTC | CSVKTVYGYTF
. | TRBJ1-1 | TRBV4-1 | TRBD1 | TGCGCCAGCAGCCACGGGACAGCTGGGGGGACTGAAGCTTTCTTT | CASSHGTAGGTEAFF